This T cell receptor beta chain originates from a study of shared clonotypes between healthy human individuals. Germline-derived CDR1 and CDR2 are SQVTM and ANQGSEA. The CDR3 loop spans 14 amino acids. V dropped 7 bases and J dropped 4; count of bases not matched to a gene: 8. Using immunoSEQ multiplex PCR, the repertoire was profiled, and TCRdb retains in-frame clones only, with some absent. The profile shows approximately 720,000 clones, approximately 79% of them singletons. The TCR sequence derives from a woman under 40 in good health. The sample consisted of memory CD4+ T cells sorted from blood. As to subset: CD45RA-negative fraction. V gene TRBV29-1 combines with J gene TRBJ1-5; the match to TRBD1 covers 9 bases. Written as DNA, the CDR3 is TGCAGCGCAGCGACAGGGGGAGGGAATCAGCCCCAGCATTTT. Translating gives CSAATGGGNQPQHF.